This T cell receptor (beta chain) was recovered during a study of Graves' ophthalmopathy and Graves' hyperthyroidism. This clonotype has at least ten counts. V lost 4 bases and J 0 bases, leaving 6 bases between the germline ends. The CDR3 totals 13 residues. The germline V gene has CDR1 SQVTM and CDR2 ANQGSEA. The authors amplified TCR beta CDR3 regions, and they did so from RNA transcripts for repertoire sequencing. Second-round multiplex PCR came after a first-round RT-PCR that employed HTBI primers. TCRdb called the multiplex PCR reads again in MiXCR, with one record for every CDR3 protein. The sample carries about 700,000 distinct CDR3 sequences, just over 40% recorded once.

V usage is TRBV29-1 and J usage is TRBJ2-2; D is uncertain. Material for sequencing was peripheral blood. The receptor was isolated from an adult man with Graves' ophthalmopathy. DNA for the CDR3: TGCAGCGTTGTCGGTGCGAACACCGGGGAGCTGTTTTTT. As protein: CSVVGANTGELFF.